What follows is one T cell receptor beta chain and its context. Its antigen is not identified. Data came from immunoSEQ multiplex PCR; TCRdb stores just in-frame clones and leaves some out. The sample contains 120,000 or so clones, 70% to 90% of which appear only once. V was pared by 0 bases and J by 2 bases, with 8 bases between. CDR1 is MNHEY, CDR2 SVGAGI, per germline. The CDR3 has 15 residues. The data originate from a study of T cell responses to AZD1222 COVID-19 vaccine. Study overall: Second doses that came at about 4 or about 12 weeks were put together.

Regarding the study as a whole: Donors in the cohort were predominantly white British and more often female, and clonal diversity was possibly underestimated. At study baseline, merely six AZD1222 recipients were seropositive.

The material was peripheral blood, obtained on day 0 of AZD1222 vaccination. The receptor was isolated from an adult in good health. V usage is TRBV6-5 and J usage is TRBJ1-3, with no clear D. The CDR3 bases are TGTGCCAGCAGTTACTCAGTAAAGCCTGGAAACACCATATATTTT. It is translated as CASSYSVKPGNTIYF.